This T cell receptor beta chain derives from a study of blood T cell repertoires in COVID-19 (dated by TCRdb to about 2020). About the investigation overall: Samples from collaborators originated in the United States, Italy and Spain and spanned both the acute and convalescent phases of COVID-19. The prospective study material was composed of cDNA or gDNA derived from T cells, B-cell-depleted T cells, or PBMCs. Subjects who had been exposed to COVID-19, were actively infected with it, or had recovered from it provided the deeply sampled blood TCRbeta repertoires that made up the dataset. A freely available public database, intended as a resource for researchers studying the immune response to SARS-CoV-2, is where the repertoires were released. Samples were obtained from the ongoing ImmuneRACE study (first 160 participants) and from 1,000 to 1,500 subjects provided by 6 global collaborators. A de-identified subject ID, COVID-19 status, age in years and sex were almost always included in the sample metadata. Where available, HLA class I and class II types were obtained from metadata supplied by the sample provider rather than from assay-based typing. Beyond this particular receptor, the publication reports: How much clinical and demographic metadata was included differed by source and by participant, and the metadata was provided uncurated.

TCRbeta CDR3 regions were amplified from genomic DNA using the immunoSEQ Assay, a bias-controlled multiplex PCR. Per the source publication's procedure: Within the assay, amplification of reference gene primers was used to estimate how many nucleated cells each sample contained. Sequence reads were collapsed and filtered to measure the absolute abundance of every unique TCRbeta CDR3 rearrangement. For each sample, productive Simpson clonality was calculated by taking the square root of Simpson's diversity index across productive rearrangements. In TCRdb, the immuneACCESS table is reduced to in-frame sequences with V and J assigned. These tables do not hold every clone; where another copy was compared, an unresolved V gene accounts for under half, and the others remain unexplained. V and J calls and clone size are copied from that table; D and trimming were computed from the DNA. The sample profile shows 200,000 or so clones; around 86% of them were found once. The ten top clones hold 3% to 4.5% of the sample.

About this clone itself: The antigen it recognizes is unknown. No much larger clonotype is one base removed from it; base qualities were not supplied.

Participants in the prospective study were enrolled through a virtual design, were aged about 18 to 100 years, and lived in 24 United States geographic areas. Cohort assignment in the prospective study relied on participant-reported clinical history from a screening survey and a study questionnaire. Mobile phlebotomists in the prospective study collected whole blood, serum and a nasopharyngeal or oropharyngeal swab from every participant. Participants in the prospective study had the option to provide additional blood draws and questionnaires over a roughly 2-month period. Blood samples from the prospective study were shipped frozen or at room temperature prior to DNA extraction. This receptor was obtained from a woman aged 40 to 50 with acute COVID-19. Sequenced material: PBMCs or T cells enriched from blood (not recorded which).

The sequenced DNA is TGTGCCAGCAGCCTACAGGGTCAGGTCTCTGAAGCTTTCTTT. This sequence encodes CASSLQGQVSEAFF. This chain is built from TRBV7-3 and TRBJ1-1; TRBD1 could be the D gene, as 6 bases match. From cysteine to phenylalanine, the CDR3 is 14 amino acids long. CDR3 DNA only is kept here, 42 bases in frame from base 1. Cut back by 5 bases and 6 bases, the V and J ends lie 16 bases apart. Taken from the germline V gene, the CDR1 and CDR2 loops are SGHTA and FQGTGA.